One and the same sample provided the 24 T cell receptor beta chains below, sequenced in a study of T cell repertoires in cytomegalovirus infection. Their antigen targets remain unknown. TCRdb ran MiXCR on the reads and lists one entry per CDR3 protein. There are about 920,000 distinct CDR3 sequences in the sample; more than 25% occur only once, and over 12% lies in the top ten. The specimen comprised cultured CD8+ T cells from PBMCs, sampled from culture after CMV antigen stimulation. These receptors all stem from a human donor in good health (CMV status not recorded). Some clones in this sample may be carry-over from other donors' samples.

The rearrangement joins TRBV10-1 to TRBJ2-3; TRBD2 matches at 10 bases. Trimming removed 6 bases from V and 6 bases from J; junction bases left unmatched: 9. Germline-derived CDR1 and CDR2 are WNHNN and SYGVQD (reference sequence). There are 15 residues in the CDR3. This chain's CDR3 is CASSTSGATGDTQYF. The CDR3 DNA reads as TGCGCCAGCAGCACTAGCGGGGCCACGGGGGATACGCAGTATTTT.

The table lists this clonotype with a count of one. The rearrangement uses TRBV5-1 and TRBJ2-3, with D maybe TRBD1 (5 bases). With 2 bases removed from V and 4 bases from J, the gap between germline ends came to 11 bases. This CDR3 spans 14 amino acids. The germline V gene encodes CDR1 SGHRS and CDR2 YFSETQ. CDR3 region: CASSLGEGADTQYF. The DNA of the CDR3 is TGCGCCAGCAGCTTAGGGGAAGGGGCAGATACGCAGTATTTT. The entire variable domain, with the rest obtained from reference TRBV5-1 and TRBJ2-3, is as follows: KAGVTQTPRYLIKTRGQQVTLSCSPISGHRSVSWYQQTPGQGLQFLFEYFSETQRNKGNFPGRFSGRQFSNSRSEMNVSTLELGDSALYLCASSLGEGADTQYFGPGTRLTVL.

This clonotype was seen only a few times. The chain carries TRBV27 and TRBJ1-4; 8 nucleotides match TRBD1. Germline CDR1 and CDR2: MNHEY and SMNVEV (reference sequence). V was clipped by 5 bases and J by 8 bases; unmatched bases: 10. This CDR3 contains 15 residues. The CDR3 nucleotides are TGTGCCAGCAGTCCCCGACAGGGGAGGAGAGAAAAACTGTTTTTT. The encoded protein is CASSPRQGRREKLFF.

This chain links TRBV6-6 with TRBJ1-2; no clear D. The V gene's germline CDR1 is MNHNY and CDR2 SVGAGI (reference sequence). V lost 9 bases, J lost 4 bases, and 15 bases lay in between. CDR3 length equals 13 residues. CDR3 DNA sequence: TGTGCCAGTTCCCTAGGGAAAGGCTATGGCTACACCTTC. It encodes CASSLGKGYGYTF.

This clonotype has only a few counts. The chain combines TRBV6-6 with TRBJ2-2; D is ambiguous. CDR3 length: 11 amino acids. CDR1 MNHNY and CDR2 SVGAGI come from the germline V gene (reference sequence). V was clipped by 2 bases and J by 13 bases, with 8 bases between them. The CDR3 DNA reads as TGTGCCAGCAGTTACAAAGATCGGCTGTTTTTT. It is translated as CASSYKDRLFF.

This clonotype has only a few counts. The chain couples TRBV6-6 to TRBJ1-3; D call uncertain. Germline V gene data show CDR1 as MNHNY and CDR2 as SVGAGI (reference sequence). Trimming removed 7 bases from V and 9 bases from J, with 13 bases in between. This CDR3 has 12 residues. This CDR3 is CASMPSTGTIYF. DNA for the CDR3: TGTGCCAGCATGCCGTCTACGGGCACCATATATTTT.

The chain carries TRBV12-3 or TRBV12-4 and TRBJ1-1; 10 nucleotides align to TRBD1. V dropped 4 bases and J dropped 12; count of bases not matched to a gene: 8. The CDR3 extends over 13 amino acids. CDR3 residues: CASSSPGTGETFF. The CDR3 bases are TGTGCCAGCAGTTCACCCGGGACAGGGGAAACTTTCTTT.

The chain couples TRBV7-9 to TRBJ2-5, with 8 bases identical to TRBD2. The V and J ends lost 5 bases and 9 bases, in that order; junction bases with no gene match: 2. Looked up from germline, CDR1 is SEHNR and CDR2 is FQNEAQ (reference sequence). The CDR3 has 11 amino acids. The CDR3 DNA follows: TGTGCCAGCAGCGGAGCGGGGGCCCAGTACTTC. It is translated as CASSGAGAQYF.

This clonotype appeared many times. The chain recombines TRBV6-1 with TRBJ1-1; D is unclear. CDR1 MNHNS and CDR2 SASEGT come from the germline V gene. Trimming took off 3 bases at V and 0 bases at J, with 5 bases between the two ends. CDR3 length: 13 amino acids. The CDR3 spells CASSDSMNTEAFF. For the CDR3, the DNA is TGTGCCAGCAGTGACAGCATGAACACTGAAGCTTTCTTT.

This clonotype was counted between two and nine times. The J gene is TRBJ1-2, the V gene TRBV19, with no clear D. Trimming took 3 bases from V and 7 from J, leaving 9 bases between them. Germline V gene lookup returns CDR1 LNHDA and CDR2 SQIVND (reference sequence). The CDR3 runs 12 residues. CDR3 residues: CASSIGISGYTF. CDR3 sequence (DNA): TGTGCCAGTAGTATCGGCATCAGTGGCTACACCTTC.

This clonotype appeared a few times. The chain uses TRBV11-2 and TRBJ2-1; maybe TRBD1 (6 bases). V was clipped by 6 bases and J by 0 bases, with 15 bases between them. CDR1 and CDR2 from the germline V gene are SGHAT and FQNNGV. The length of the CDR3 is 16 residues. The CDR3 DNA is TGTGCCAGCAGTCGACGGACAGCCTCCTCCTACAATGAGCAGTTCTTC. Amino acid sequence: CASSRRTASSYNEQFF.

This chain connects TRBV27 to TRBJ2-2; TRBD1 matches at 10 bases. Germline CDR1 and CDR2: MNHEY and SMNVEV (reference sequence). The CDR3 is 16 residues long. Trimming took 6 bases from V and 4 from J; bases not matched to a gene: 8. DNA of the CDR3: TGTGCCAGCAGGCCTCCGGGACAGGGGATCACCGGGGAGCTGTTTTTT. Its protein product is CASRPPGQGITGELFF.

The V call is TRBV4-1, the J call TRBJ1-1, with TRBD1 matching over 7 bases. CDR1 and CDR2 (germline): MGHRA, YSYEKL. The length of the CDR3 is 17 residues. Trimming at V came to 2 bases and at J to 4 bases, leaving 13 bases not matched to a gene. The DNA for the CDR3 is TGCGCCAGCAGCCAACTCGGGATAGGGGGCGTGGGCACTGAAGCTTTCTTT. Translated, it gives CASSQLGIGGVGTEAFF.

CDR3 sequence reads: CAISPGGNSPLHF. The CDR3 bases are TGTGCCATCAGCCCAGGGGGAAACTCACCCCTCCACTTT. The genes are TRBV10-3 and TRBJ1-6; the match to TRBD1 covers 7 bases. The V and J ends lost 6 bases and 10 bases, in that order; junction bases with no gene match: 6. Per the germline V gene, CDR1 is ENHRY and CDR2 is SYGVKD. This CDR3 region has 13 residues.

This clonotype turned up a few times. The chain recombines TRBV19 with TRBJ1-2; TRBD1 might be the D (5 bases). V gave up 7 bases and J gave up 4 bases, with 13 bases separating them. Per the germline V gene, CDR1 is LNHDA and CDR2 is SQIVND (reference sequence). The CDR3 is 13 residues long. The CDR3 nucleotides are TGTGCCAGTAATCCCGGGACGGTCTATGGCTACACCTTC. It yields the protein CASNPGTVYGYTF.

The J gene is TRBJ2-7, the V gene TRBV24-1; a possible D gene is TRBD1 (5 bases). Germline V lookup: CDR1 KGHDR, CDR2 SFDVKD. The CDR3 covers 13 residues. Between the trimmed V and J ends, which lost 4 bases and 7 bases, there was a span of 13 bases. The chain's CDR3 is CATSDRASEEQYV. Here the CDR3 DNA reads TGTGCCACCAGTGACAGGGCGTCGGAGGAGCAGTACGTC.

CDR3 nucleotide sequence: TGCGCCAGCAGCCAAGTGACAGGGGGGTCTGAAGCTTTCTTT. Translation gives CASSQVTGGSEAFF. The chain joins TRBV4-1 to TRBJ1-1, with TRBD1 matching over 9 bases. The junction had 3 bases not matched to a gene; V was cut back by 1 base and J by 6 bases. CDR3 length: 14 residues. In germline, CDR1 is MGHRA, CDR2 YSYEKL.

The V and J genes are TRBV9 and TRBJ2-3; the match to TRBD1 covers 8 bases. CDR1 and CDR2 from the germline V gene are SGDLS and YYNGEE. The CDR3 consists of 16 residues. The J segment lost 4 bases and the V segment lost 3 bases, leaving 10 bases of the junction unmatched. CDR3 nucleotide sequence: TGTGCCAGCAGCGGGACAACAGGGGGTGCACCAGATACGCAGTATTTT. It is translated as CASSGTTGGAPDTQYF.

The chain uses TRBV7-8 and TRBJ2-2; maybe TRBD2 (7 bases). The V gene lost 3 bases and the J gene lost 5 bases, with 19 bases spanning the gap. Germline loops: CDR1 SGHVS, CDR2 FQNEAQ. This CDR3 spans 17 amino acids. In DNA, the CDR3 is TGTGCCAGCAGCTTTACGCTGGGGGGGGCTCAGACCGGGGAGCTGTTTTTT. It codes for CASSFTLGGAQTGELFF.

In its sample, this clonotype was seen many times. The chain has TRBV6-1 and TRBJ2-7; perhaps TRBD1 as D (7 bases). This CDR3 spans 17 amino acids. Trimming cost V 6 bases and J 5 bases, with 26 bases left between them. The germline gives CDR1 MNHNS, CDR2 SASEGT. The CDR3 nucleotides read TGTGCCAGCAGCTATCCCCCGGTCCAGGGGGGCATCGACGAGCAGTACTTC. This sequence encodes CASSYPPVQGGIDEQYF.

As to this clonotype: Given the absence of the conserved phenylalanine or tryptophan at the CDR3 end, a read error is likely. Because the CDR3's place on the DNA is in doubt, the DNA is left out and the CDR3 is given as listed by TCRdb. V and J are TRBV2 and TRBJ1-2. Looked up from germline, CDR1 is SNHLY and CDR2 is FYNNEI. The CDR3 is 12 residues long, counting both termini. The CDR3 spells CASSDGLNSLRI.

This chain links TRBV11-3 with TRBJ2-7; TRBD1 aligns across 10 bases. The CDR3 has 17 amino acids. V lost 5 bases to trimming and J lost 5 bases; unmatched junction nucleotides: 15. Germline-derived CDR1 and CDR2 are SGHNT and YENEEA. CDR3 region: CASSIPNRQGADHEQYV. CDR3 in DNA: TGTGCCAGCAGCATACCCAACCGACAGGGGGCTGATCACGAGCAGTACGTC.

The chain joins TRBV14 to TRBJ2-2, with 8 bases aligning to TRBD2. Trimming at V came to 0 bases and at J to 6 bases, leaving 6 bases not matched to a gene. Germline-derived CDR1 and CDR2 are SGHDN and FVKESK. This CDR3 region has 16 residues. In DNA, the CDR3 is TGTGCCAGCAGCCAAGATTCGGACGGGGGGGCCGGGGAGCTGTTTTTT. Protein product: CASSQDSDGGAGELFF.

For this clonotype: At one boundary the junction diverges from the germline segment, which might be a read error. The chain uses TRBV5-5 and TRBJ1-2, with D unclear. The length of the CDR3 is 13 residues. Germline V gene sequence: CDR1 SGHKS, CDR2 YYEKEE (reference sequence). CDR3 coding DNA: TGTGCCAGCAACTTGTACGGGATCTATGGCTACACCTTC. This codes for CASNLYGIYGYTF.